The 32 T cell receptor beta chains below were found in one sample sequenced in a study of Ad26.COV2.S vaccination and SARS-CoV-2 variants. Treatment meaning: some 20 received Ad26.COV2.S at low or high dose, single or two shots; about 5 received placebo; per-sample allocation not given. Day 63 after the first injection of vaccine or placebo was the sampling time. Sequencing used immunoSEQ multiplex PCR; TCRdb keeps in-frame clones, though not all of them. The data contain approximately 410,000 clones, over 75% of them singletons. The material was peripheral blood, obtained in a trial of Ad26.COV2.S vaccine versus placebo. These TCRs come from a person aged 18 to 65 who received the Ad26.COV2.S COVID-19 vaccine or a placebo.

V usage is TRBV7-2 and J usage is TRBJ2-1, with D perhaps assigned TRBD1 or TRBD2 (5 bases each). CDR1 and CDR2 from the germline V gene are SGHTA and FQGNSA. The CDR3 contains 13 residues. Trimming took off 5 bases at V and 6 bases at J, with 11 bases between the two ends. CDR3 sequence: CASSPRDRNEQFF. CDR3 coding DNA: TGTGCCAGCAGCCCCCGGGACCGCAATGAGCAGTTCTTC.

The chain couples TRBV14 to TRBJ2-1; D is ambiguous. The CDR3 spans 15 residues. Trimming left V 0 bases short and J 4 bases short, with 10 bases between. Germline assignment: CDR1 SGHDN and CDR2 FVKESK. CDR3 sequence: CASSQETSLYNEQFF. The CDR3 nucleotides are TGTGCCAGCAGCCAAGAGACATCCCTATACAATGAGCAGTTCTTC.

The chain carries TRBV25-1 and TRBJ2-2; 8 nucleotides agree with TRBD2. Germline V gene sequence: CDR1 MGHDK, CDR2 SYGVNS. Trimming cost V 6 bases and J 6 bases; bases outside gene matches: 9. The CDR3 covers 15 residues. The CDR3 is CASRDGGGFPGELFF. The CDR3 DNA is TGTGCCAGCAGGGATGGCGGGGGGTTCCCCGGGGAGCTGTTTTTT.

J is TRBJ2-3 and V is TRBV7-9; no clear D. The CDR3 has 16 amino acids. The germline gives CDR1 SEHNR, CDR2 FQNEAQ (reference sequence). Trimming left V 7 bases short and J 0 bases short, with 17 bases between. This chain's CDR3 is CASTSNRVSSTDTQYF. The CDR3 DNA reads as TGTGCCAGCACCTCAAATCGGGTTTCTAGCACAGATACGCAGTATTTT.

This CDR3 is CASRQGMVTEAFF. CDR3 DNA: TGTGCCAGTAGACAGGGGATGGTGACTGAAGCTTTCTTT. The gene calls are TRBV19 and TRBJ1-1, with 7 bases matching TRBD1. Germline CDR1 and CDR2: LNHDA and SQIVND (reference sequence). The trim removed 6 bases at V and 5 bases at J, leaving 6 bases unmatched. The CDR3 totals 13 residues.

The chain is built from TRBV29-1 and TRBJ1-1; D is undetermined. The V gene lost 1 base and the J gene lost 7 bases, with 13 bases spanning the gap. Germline values: CDR1 SQVTM, CDR2 ANQGSEA. This CDR3 has 13 amino acids. For the CDR3, the DNA is TGCAGCGTTGAAGTGGGGAGCTGGGGTGAAGCTTTCTTT. It translates to CSVEVGSWGEAFF.

This sequence joins TRBV28 and TRBJ1-5; maybe TRBD1 (6 bases). Germline CDR1 reads MDHEN; CDR2 reads SYDVKM. The CDR3 covers 12 residues. V lost 10 bases and J 6 bases, leaving 13 bases between the germline ends. The DNA of the CDR3 is TGTGCCATCTTCGGGGGGGCTCAGCCCCAGCATTTT. As protein: CAIFGGAQPQHF.

The chain has TRBV27 and TRBJ1-2, with unresolved D. The germline V gene encodes CDR1 MNHEY and CDR2 SMNVEV (reference sequence). V was clipped by 5 bases and J by 7 bases, with 17 bases between them. The CDR3 has 14 amino acids. CDR3 sequence: CASSARAALGGYTF. DNA for the CDR3: TGTGCCAGCAGTGCAAGGGCCGCCCTGGGTGGCTACACCTTC.

This clone has just one count. CDR3 amino acids: CASSPSGRGGLDTQYF. In DNA, the CDR3 is TGTGCCAGTAGTCCCAGCGGGCGGGGGGGCCTAGATACGCAGTATTTT. The V and J genes are TRBV19 and TRBJ2-3; 9 positions match TRBD2. CDR1 and CDR2 (germline): LNHDA, SQIVND (reference sequence). This CDR3 spans 16 amino acids. V lost 5 bases to trimming and J lost 5 bases; unmatched junction nucleotides: 11.

The chain employs TRBV7-3 and TRBJ1-1; D unresolved. The CDR3 length is 13 residues. The V and J ends lost 5 bases and 4 bases respectively, with 11 bases between them. Germline V gene sequence: CDR1 SGHTA, CDR2 FQGTGA. CDR3 residues: CASSIGRRTEAFF. DNA for the CDR3: TGTGCCAGCAGCATCGGACGGCGCACTGAAGCTTTCTTT.

The J gene is TRBJ1-1, the V gene TRBV2; the D gene is possibly TRBD1 (5 bases). The CDR3 contains 12 residues. The V and J ends lost 5 bases and 3 bases respectively, with 7 bases between them. Germline assignment: CDR1 SNHLY and CDR2 FYNNEI. CDR3 coding DNA: TGTGCCAGCAGTAAAGGGGACACTGAAGCTTTCTTT. It is translated as CASSKGDTEAFF.

This chain links TRBV19 with TRBJ1-1; unclear D gene. The CDR3 runs 14 residues. The V and J ends lost 1 base and 1 base respectively, with 7 bases between them. CDR1 and CDR2 from the germline V gene are LNHDA and SQIVND (reference sequence). In nucleotides, the CDR3 is TGTGCCAGTAGTATAGGTCGGGGGAACACTGAAGCTTTCTTT. It translates to CASSIGRGNTEAFF.

The chain recombines TRBV10-3 with TRBJ1-6; tentatively, D is TRBD1 (5 bases). V lost 3 bases, J lost 9 bases, and 15 bases lay in between. CDR1 and CDR2 from the germline V gene are ENHRY and SYGVKD. CDR3 length equals 15 residues. CDR3 residues: CAISEGEGYGSPLHF. Here the CDR3 DNA reads TGTGCCATCAGTGAAGGGGAGGGGTATGGTTCACCCCTCCACTTT.

Notes on this clone: A read error may account for a junction end that differs from germline. V gene TRBV28 combines with J gene TRBJ1-5; no clear D. This CDR3 has 11 amino acids. Germline loops: CDR1 MDHEN, CDR2 SYDVKM. CDR3 DNA sequence: TGTGCCTCCACTAGCGATCAGCCCCAGCATTTT. The encoded protein is CASTSDQPQHF.

The chain uses TRBV5-6 and TRBJ2-7; 9 bases are shared with TRBD2. Unmatched junction bases numbered 4, after V lost 4 bases and J lost 2 bases. Germline V gives CDR1 SGHDT, CDR2 YYEEEE. The CDR3 loop spans 14 amino acids. In nucleotides, the CDR3 is TGTGCCAGCAGCCAGGGACTAGCTGCCTACGAGCAGTACTTC. Protein: CASSQGLAAYEQYF.

This sequence joins TRBV28 and TRBJ2-7; D could derive from TRBD1 or TRBD2 (5 bases each). The CDR3 is 15 amino acids. Trimming stripped 3 bases from V and 2 bases from J, with 14 bases between. In germline, CDR1 is MDHEN, CDR2 SYDVKM. CDR3 sequence (DNA): TGTGCCAGCAGTTTTGGCAGGGACGATCCCTACGAGCAGTACTTC. Translating gives CASSFGRDDPYEQYF.

V usage is TRBV5-5 and J usage is TRBJ2-1, with 10 bases identical to TRBD2. CDR1 is SGHKS and CDR2 is YYEKEE in the germline V gene (reference sequence). J was trimmed by 4 bases and V by 4 bases; bases with no gene match: 5. The CDR3 is 15 amino acids. This CDR3 reads CASSAAGGPYNEQFF. The CDR3 coding sequence is TGTGCCAGCAGCGCAGCGGGGGGGCCGTACAATGAGCAGTTCTTC. Looking up the rest from reference TRBV5-5 and TRBJ2-1 gives the full variable domain: DAGVTQSPTHLIKTRGQQVTLRCSPISGHKSVSWYQQVLGQGPQFIFQYYEKEERGRGNFPDRFSARQFPNYSSELNVNALLLGDSALYLCASSAAGGPYNEQFFGPGTRLTVL.

CDR3 DNA: TGTGCCTGGAGTGGAGCCCGGTACAATGAGCAGTTCTTC. Amino acids: CAWSGARYNEQFF. V gene TRBV30 combines with J gene TRBJ2-1; D not resolved. The germline gives CDR1 GTSNPN, CDR2 SVGIG (reference sequence). The CDR3 is 13 residues long. Trimming shortened V by 1 base and J by 4 bases, and 8 bases separated the two germline ends.

The V call is TRBV14, the J call TRBJ2-7, with 8 bases fitting TRBD1. CDR1 is SGHDN, CDR2 FVKESK, per germline. With V trimmed by 2 bases and J by 3 bases, 9 bases remained unmatched. The CDR3 has 16 amino acids. The CDR3 DNA reads as TGTGCCAGCAGCCAAAATCCCGGGACAGGCCGCTACGAGCAGTACTTC. This sequence encodes CASSQNPGTGRYEQYF.

This rearrangement joins TRBV21-1 to TRBJ1-5. TRBV21-1 is a listed pseudogene. The CDR3 extends over 13 amino acids. The CDR3 spells CASSKVYDQPQHF. The CDR3 coding sequence is TGTGCCAGCAGCAAAGTTTACGATCAGCCCCAGCATTTT.

Comments on this clone: Compared with germline, one end of the junction differs, possibly owing to a read error. The rearrangement joins TRBV4-1 to TRBJ1-2; D gene unclear. Germline CDR1 MGHRA, CDR2 YSYEKL. This CDR3 spans 14 amino acids. The CDR3 nucleotides read TGCGCCAGCAGCCAGGAACCGGAGGATCCATGGCTCCGATTC. Its protein product is CASSQEPEDPWLRF.

CDR3 sequence reads: CASSTGTASGANVLTF. The CDR3 bases are TGTGCCAGCAGCACTGGGACCGCCTCTGGGGCCAACGTCCTGACTTTC. The V gene is TRBV7-8, the J gene TRBJ2-6; possibly TRBD1 or TRBD2 for D (5 bases each). This CDR3 contains 16 residues. Germline V gives CDR1 SGHVS, CDR2 FQNEAQ. Trimming removed 5 bases at V and 0 bases at J, with 11 bases between.

The V call is TRBV14, the J call TRBJ2-7; D is undetermined. Germline loops: CDR1 SGHDN, CDR2 FVKESK. V lost 1 base, J lost 4 bases, and 8 bases lay in between. The CDR3 has 13 amino acids. CDR3 loop: CASSQGPHYEQYF. The DNA of the CDR3 is TGTGCCAGCAGCCAAGGACCCCATTACGAGCAGTACTTC.

The chain uses TRBV24-1 and TRBJ2-2; a weak D match, TRBD2 (6 bases). This CDR3 contains 12 residues. Germline V lookup: CDR1 KGHDR, CDR2 SFDVKD. With 8 bases removed from V and 8 bases from J, the gap between germline ends came to 11 bases. CDR3 loop: CATTSGRGELFF. CDR3 DNA: TGTGCCACCACCTCGGGGAGGGGGGAGCTGTTTTTT.

This clone was observed a few times. The V call is TRBV9, the J call TRBJ2-1; D possibly matches TRBD1 or TRBD2 (6 bases each). V gave up 4 bases and J gave up 8 bases, with 16 bases separating them. The germline gives CDR1 SGDLS, CDR2 YYNGEE. CDR3 size: 14 residues. The CDR3 nucleotides are TGTGCCAGCAGCTTGTGGGGGGCTGGCTATGAGCAGTTCTTC. Protein sequence: CASSLWGAGYEQFF.

The chain joins TRBV20-1 to TRBJ1-1, with TRBD1 as a possible D gene (6 bases). This CDR3 comprises 11 residues. The V gene's germline CDR1 is DFQATT and CDR2 SNEGSKA (reference sequence). Trimming cost V 6 bases and J 4 bases, with 9 bases left between them. CDR3 region: CSAIQGTEAFF. DNA for the CDR3: TGCAGTGCGATACAGGGCACTGAAGCTTTCTTT.

The chain has TRBV29-1 and TRBJ2-5, with TRBD2 matching 9 bases. The V and J ends lost 7 bases and 4 bases, in that order; junction bases with no gene match: 4. The CDR3 totals 12 residues. Germline V gene lookup returns CDR1 SQVTM and CDR2 ANQGSEA. The CDR3 DNA reads as TGCAGCGCCCGGGGACTAGCAGAGACCCAGTACTTC. It yields the protein CSARGLAETQYF.

The genes are TRBV6-4 and TRBJ1-1; D is unresolved. Germline V gene data show CDR1 as MRHNA and CDR2 as SNTAGT. V lost 0 bases to trimming and J lost 6 bases, with 11 bases between them. This CDR3 spans 14 amino acids. The CDR3, as DNA: TGTGCCAGCAGTGACTCAATGTATAGTTCTGAAGCTTTCTTT. This sequence encodes CASSDSMYSSEAFF.

The chain uses TRBV4-3 and TRBJ1-6; possibly TRBD1 for D (5 bases). Deletions cut 0 bases from V and 7 bases from J, with 13 bases between. The CDR3 sequence is 16 residues long. Per the germline V gene, CDR1 is LGHNA and CDR2 is YSLEER. This chain's CDR3 is CASSQELGGSNSPLHF. The CDR3 region has the DNA TGCGCCAGCAGCCAAGAGTTGGGGGGGTCAAATTCACCCCTCCACTTT.

J is TRBJ2-2 and V is TRBV18; perhaps TRBD2 as D (5 bases). CDR1 KGHSH and CDR2 LQKENI come from the germline V gene. This CDR3 is built from 16 residues. Trimming took 2 bases from V and 6 from J, leaving 16 bases between them. The CDR3 bases are TGTGCCAGCTCACCAGAGATCTTCGGGGAGTCCGGGGAGCTGTTTTTT. It specifies CASSPEIFGESGELFF.

The chain is built from TRBV5-6 and TRBJ2-3; 7 nucleotides align to TRBD2. In germline, CDR1 is SGHDT, CDR2 YYEEEE. The CDR3 spans 16 residues. V lost 0 bases and J lost 0; bases outside the gene matches: 4. This CDR3 reads CASSLAGGSSTDTQYF. The CDR3 region has the DNA TGTGCCAGCAGCTTGGCCGGGGGGAGTAGCACAGATACGCAGTATTTT.

The chain carries TRBV7-9 and TRBJ2-2, with TRBD1 matching over 8 bases. The CDR3 length is 16 residues. The germline V gene has CDR1 SEHNR and CDR2 FQNEAQ (reference sequence). V was pared by 3 bases and J by 2 bases, with 5 bases of the junction left unmatched. Here the CDR3 reads CASSLVGQGNTGELFF. CDR3 coding DNA: TGTGCCAGCAGCTTGGTCGGACAGGGAAACACCGGGGAGCTGTTTTTT.